The sequence of this T cell receptor (beta chain) was determined in a study of cytomegalovirus exposure and HLA in healthy donors. Study background: Unique TCRs from HLA-typed donors, 65 million to 85 million of them, were held in an early data release.

General study findings and limits: Specific recognition of CMV antigens was confirmed in vitro for a few chains (all CMV-associated).

Germline CDR1 is GTSNPN and CDR2 is SVGIG (reference sequence). Trimming took 2 bases from V and 2 from J; bases not matched to a gene: 5. The CDR3 length is 14 residues. Regarding this clone: Its target is unknown.

Use of 60 Vbeta and 13 Jbeta primers characterized the PCR. TCRdb's copy holds only in-frame clones and misses some; the assay was immunoSEQ multiplex PCR. The data show fewer than 150,000 clones, over 80% seen once. V gene TRBV30 combines with J gene TRBJ1-2; 7 bases agree with TRBD1. The clonotype was recovered from a female donor in good health and CMV-seronegative. What was sequenced was PBMCs. The CDR3 coding sequence is TGTGCCTGGAGTTCGGCAGGGGGAAACTATGGCTACACCTTC. Translating gives CAWSSAGGNYGYTF.